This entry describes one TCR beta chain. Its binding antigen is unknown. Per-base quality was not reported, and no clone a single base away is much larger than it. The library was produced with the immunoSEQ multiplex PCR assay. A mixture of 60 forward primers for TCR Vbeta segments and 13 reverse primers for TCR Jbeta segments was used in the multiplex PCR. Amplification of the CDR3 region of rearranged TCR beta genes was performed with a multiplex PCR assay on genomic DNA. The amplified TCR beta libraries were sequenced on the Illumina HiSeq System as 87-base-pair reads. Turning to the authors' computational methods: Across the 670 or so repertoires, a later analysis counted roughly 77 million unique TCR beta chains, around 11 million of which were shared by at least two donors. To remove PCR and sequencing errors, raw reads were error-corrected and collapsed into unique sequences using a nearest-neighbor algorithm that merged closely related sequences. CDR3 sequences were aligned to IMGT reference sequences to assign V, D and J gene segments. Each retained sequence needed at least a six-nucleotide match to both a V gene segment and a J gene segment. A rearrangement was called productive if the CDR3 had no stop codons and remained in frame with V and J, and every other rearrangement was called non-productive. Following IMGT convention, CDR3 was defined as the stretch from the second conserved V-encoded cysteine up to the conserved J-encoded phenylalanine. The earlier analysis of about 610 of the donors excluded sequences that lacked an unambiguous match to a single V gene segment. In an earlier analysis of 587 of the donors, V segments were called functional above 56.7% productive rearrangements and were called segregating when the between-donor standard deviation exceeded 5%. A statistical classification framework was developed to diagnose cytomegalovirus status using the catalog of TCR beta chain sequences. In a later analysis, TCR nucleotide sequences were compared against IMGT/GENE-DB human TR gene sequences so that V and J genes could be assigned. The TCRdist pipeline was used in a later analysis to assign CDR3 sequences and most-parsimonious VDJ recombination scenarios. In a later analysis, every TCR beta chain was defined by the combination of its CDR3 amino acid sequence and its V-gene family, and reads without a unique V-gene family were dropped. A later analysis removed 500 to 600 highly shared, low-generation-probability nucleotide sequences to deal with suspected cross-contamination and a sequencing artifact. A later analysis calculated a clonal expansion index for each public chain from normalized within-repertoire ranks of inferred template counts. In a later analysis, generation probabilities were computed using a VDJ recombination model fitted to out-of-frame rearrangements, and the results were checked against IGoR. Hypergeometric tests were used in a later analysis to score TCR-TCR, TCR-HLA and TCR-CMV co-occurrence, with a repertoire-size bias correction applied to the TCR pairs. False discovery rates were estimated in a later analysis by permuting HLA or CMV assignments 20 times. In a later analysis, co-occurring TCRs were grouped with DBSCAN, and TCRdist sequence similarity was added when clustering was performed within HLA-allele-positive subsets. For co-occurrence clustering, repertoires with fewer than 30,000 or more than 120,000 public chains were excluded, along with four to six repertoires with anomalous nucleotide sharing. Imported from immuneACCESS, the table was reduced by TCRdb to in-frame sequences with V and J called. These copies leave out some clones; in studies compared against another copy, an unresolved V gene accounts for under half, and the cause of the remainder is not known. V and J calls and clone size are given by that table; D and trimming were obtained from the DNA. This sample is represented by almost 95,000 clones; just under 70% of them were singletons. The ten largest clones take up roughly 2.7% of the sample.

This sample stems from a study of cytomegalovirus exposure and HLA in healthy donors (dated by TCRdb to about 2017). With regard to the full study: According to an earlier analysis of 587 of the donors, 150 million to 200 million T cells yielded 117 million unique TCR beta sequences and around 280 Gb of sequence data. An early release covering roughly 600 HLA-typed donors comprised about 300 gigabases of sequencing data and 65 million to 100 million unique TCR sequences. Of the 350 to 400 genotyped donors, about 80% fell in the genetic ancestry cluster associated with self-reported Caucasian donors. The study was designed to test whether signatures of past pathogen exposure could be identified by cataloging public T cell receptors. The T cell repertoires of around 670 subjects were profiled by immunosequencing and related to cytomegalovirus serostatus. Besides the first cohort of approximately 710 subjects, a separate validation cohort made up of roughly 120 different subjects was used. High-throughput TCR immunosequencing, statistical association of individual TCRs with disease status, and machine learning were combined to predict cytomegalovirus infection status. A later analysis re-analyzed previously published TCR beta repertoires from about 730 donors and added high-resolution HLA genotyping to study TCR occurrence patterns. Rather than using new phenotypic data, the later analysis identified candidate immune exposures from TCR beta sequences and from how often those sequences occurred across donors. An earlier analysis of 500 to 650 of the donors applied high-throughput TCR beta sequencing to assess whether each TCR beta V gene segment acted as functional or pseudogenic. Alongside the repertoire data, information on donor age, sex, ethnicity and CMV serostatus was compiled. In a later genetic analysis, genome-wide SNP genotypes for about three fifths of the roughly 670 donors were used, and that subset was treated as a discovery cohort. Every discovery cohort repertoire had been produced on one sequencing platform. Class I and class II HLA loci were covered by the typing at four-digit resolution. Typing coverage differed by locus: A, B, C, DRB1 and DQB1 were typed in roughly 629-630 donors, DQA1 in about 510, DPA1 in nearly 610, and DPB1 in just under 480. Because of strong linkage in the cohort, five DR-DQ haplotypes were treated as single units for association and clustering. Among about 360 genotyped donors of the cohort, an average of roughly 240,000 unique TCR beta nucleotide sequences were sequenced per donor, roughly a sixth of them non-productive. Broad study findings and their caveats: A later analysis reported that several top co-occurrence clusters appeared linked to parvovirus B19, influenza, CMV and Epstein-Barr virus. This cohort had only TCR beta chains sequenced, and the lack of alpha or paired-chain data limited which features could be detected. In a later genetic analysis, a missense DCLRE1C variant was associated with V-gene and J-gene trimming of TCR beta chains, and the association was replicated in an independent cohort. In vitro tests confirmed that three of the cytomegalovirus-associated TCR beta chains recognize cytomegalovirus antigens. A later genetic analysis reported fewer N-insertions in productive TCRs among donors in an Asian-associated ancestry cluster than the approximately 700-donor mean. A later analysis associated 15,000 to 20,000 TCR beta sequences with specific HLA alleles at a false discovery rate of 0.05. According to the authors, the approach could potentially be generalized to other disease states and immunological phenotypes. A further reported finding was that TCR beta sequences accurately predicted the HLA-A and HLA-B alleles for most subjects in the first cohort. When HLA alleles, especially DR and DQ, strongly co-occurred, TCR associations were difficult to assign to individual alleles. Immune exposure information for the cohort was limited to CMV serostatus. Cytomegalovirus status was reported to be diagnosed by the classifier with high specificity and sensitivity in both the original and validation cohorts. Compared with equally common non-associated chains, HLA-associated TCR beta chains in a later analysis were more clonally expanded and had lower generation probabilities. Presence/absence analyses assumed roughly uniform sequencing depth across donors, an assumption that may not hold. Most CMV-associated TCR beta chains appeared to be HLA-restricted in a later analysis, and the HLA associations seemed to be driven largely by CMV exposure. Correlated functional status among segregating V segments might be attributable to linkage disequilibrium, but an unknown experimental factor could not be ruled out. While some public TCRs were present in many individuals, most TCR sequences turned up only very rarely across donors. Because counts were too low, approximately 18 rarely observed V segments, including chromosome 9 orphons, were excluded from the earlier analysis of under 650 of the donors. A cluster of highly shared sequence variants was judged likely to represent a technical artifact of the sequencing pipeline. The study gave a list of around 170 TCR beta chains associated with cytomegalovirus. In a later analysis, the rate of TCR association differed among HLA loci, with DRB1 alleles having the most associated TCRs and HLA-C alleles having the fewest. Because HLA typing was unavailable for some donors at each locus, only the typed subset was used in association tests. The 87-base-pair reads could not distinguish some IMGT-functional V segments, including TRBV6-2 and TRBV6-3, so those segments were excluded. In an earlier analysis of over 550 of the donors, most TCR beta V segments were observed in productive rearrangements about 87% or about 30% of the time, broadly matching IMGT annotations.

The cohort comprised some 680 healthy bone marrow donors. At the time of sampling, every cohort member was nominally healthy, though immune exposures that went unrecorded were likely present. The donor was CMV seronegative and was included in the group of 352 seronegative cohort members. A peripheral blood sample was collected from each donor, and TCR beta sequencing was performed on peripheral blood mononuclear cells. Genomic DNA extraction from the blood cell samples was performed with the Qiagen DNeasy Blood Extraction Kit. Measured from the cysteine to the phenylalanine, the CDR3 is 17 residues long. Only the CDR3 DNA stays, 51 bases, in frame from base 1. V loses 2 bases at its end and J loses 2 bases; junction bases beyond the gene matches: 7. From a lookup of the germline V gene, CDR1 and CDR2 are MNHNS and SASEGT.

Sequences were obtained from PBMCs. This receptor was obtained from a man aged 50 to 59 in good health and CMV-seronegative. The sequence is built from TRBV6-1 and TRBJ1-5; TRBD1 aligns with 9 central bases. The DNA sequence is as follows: TGTGCCAGCAGTGAATACGGGACAGGGTTTGGCAATCAGCCCCAGCATTTT. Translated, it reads CASSEYGTGFGNQPQHF.